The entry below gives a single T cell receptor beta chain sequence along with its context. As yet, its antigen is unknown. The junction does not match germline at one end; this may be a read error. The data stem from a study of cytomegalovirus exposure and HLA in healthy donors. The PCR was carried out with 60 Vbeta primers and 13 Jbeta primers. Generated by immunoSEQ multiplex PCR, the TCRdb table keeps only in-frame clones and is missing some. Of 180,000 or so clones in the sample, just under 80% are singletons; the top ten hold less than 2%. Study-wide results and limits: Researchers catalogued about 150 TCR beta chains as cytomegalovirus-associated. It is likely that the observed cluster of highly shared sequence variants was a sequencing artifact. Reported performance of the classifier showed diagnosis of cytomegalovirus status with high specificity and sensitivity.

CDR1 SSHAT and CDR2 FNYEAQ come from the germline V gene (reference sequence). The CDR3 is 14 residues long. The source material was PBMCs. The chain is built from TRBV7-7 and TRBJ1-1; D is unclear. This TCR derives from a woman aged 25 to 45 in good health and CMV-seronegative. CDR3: CASSPPRGDTEAFF. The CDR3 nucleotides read TGTGCTAGCAGCCCTCCCCGAGGCGACACTGAAGCTTTCTTT.